This TCR beta chain was identified during a study of post-analysis software for immune sequencing data (dated by TCRdb to between 2015 and 2017). Broadly, across the study: Relapsing-remitting, secondary progressive and progressive-relapsing multiple sclerosis were recorded as disease courses, and subtype annotation was lacking for some patients. The multiple sclerosis patient repertoires were compared with 11 previously published healthy control repertoires from donors aged roughly 6 to 27 years. A subset of samples was prepared in parallel using single-end sample barcoding, then pooled and co-amplified after Illumina adapter ligation. General study outcomes and caveats: Four to six TRBV segments, including TRBV5-6, TRBV5-1 and TRBV20-1, were significantly more frequent in patients than controls. Strong co-clustering of samples prepared in the same batch was shown by direct clustering with F measure, prompting a batch-effect correction. The multiple sclerosis patient group was slightly younger than the control group. Normalized Chao1 diversity was significantly lower in multiple sclerosis patients than controls, suggesting substantial peripheral T-cell clonal expansion.

Turning to this clonotype: Its recognized antigen is unknown. Within one base of it there is no much larger clone, and no base qualities were kept.

The library was made by PCR. Reads for this sample came from an Illumina HiSeq 2500. To reduce PCR and sequencing biases, unique molecular identifiers were incorporated into the TCR beta cDNA libraries. Every 1 to 10 million input T cells yielded roughly 500,000 cDNA molecules, meaning each molecule approximated one T cell. The patient libraries were prepared and sequenced with the same protocol used for the earlier healthy control dataset. Within a given batch, samples were prepared together, multiplexed and sequenced on the same HiSeq lane. Concerning the study's data processing: Raw barcoded reads were processed with MIGEC, discarding single-read molecular identifier groups before consensus assembly and CDR3 extraction. VDJtools was used for post-analysis of the clonotype tables, with diversity normalized by down-sampling every dataset to the smallest sample size. To correct batch-related cross-sample contamination, repertoire overlap clustering matched CDR3 amino acid sequences but not nucleotide sequences. TCRdb trimmed public reads at Q25 via fastp, called clones via MiXCR and kept in-frame beta chains. Rows are unified per CDR3 protein, each entry keeping the most common DNA and genes. Here the V and J calls rest on TCRdb's processing, not on the authors' analysis. The table for this sample lists roughly 580,000 distinct CDR3 sequences; 44% of them were counted only once. The ten largest make up 1.5% to 2% of the sample.

The CDR3 spans 11 residues, from the cysteine through the phenylalanine. This entry keeps only the CDR3 DNA: 33 bases, framed from base 1. Looking up the germline V gene yields CDR1 ENHRY and CDR2 SYGVKD. The junction shows trimming of 9 bases on V and 13 bases on J, plus 13 bases between the germline ends. To demonstrate the VDJtools post-analysis software, TCR beta repertoires were profiled from the peripheral blood of about a dozen young patients with multiple sclerosis. The multiple sclerosis patients were children and adolescents between about 6 and 15 years of age. This receptor chain uses TRBV10-3 and TRBJ2-6, with the D call perhaps TRBD1 or TRBD2, each one matching 6 bases. The sample taken for sequencing was blood. This sequence originates from a girl aged 5-17 years with multiple sclerosis. At the DNA level, the sequence is TGTGCCATGGGGGGACACGGGGTCCTGACTTTC. The encoded protein is CAMGGHGVLTF.